This is a list of T cell receptor beta chains from one sample in a study of beta chain features in type 1 diabetes. Here immunoSEQ multiplex PCR was the method, and the copy in TCRdb shows in-frame clones only, minus some. The data contain under 850,000 clones, 13% of them singletons. The sample was naive CD4+ T cells from blood. Receptors originate from a man between 18 and 29 years old with type 1 diabetes. CDR3s include the opening cysteine and the closing phenylalanine or tryptophan. D genes are given only for firm matches. Rows give clone size only sometimes, using once, few, many, or a class for an expanded clone.

V gene,clone size,D gene,J gene,CDR3 DNA,CDR3 protein
TRBV4-2,NA,TRBD2,TRBJ2-7,TGTGCCAGCAGCCAAGAGCTAGCGGGGACCTACGAGCAGTACTTC,CASSQELAGTYEQYF
TRBV19,NA,NA,TRBJ1-2,TGTGCCAGTAGTATTGGGGGTATTAACTATGGCTACACCTTC,CASSIGGINYGYTF
TRBV4-1,few,TRBD2,TRBJ2-1,TGCGCCAGCAGCCAAGGGACTAGCGGGGGGGCCTACAATGAGCAGTTCTTC,CASSQGTSGGAYNEQFF
TRBV6-5,few,NA,TRBJ2-6,TGTGCCAGCAGGGCATCTGGGGCCAACGTCCTGACTTTC,CASRASGANVLTF
TRBV15,few,NA,TRBJ2-2,TGTGCCACCAGCTTGGGGGTCACCGGGGAGCTGTTTTTT,CATSLGVTGELFF
TRBV4-1,NA,NA,TRBJ2-7,TGCGCCAGCAGCCAAGAATTTAGGCAGAGTGGATACGAGCAGTACTTC,CASSQEFRQSGYEQYF
TRBV6-5,few,NA,TRBJ2-3,TGTGCCAGCAGTTATGACAGGACATGGGGGACAGATACGCAGTATTTT,CASSYDRTWGTDTQYF
TRBV11-2,NA,TRBD1,TRBJ2-7,TGTGCCAGCAGTCAAGCCCCGGACAGGGGCTACGAGCAGTACTTC,CASSQAPDRGYEQYF
TRBV27,NA,NA,TRBJ2-1,TGTGCCAGCAGTTCCTCCGGGGTGGTGGAGGGTGAGCAGTTCTTC,CASSSSGVVEGEQFF
TRBV5-1,NA,TRBD2,TRBJ2-1,TGCGCCAGCAGCCCAGGTAGCGGGGGCCCACACTACAATGAGCAGTTCTTC,CASSPGSGGPHYNEQFF
TRBV5-1,few,NA,TRBJ1-1,TGCGCCAGCAGCTTGGGACAGACACTCGAAGCTTTCTTT,CASSLGQTLEAFF
TRBV29-1,NA,NA,TRBJ2-5,TGCAGTCACTCGAGGACCATGGTAGGGGAGACCCAGTACTTC,CSHSRTMVGETQYF
TRBV5-1,few,TRBD2,TRBJ2-2,TGCGCCAGCACCACTAGCGGAAACACCGGGGAGCTGTTTTTT,CASTTSGNTGELFF
TRBV10-1,NA,NA,TRBJ2-1,TGCGCCAGCAGTGAGTCGTGGTCGGGAAATGAGCAGTTCTTC,CASSESWSGNEQFF
TRBV7-2,NA,TRBD1,TRBJ2-5,TGTGCCAGCAGCTTAGCGCCGGCCAACAGGGGATGGGAGACCCAGTACTTC,CASSLAPANRGWETQYF
TRBV5-4,NA,NA,TRBJ2-5,TGTGCCAGCAGCTTGGAATGGGGGTCAGAGACCCAGTACTTC,CASSLEWGSETQYF
TRBV10-3,few,NA,TRBJ1-2,TGTGCCATCAGTGCTCGACAGGATGGCTACACCTTC,CAISARQDGYTF
TRBV13,few,NA,TRBJ1-2,TGTGCCAGCCGCACTACGGGGCTGGCCTACACCTTC,CASRTTGLAYTF
TRBV2,NA,TRBD2,TRBJ2-7,TGTGCCAGCAGAGAACTAGCGGAACCCTACGAGCAGTACTTC,CASRELAEPYEQYF
TRBV9,once,TRBD1,TRBJ1-1,TGTGCCAGCAGCCCCCGACAGGGAGGTGTATCAGTGAACACTGAAGCTTTCTTT,CASSPRQGGVSVNTEAFF
TRBV4-1,NA,NA,TRBJ2-5,TGCGCCAGCAGCCAAAGAGAGGCTCGAGAGACCCAGTACTTC,CASSQREARETQYF
TRBV2,NA,TRBD1,TRBJ2-7,TGTGCCAGCAGTGGACAGGGCCATATCTACGAGCAGTACTTC,CASSGQGHIYEQYF
TRBV5-1,few,NA,TRBJ2-1,TGCGCCAGCAGCTTTGGAGGGAACTACAATGAGCAGTTCTTC,CASSFGGNYNEQFF
TRBV6-1,NA,NA,TRBJ2-5,TGTGCCAGCAGACCGGGGGTACAAGAGACCCAGTACTTC,CASRPGVQETQYF
TRBV4-1,NA,TRBD1,TRBJ1-2,TGCGCCAGCAGCCAAGATCAGGGGGTTGGAGACTATGGCTACACCTTC,CASSQDQGVGDYGYTF
TRBV11-3,NA,TRBD1,TRBJ1-6,TGTGCCAGCAGCTTAGGATGGGAGACAGGGAATAATTCACCCCTCCACTTT,CASSLGWETGNNSPLHF
TRBV4-1,NA,TRBD1,TRBJ2-1,TGCGCCAGCAGCCCCGGCGGACAGGGTTGGAATGAGCAGTTCTTC,CASSPGGQGWNEQFF
TRBV10-3,NA,NA,TRBJ2-1,TGTGCCATCAGTGCCGAGCTGCGTCTAAATGAGCAGTTCTTC,CAISAELRLNEQFF
TRBV19,few,NA,TRBJ2-5,TGTGCCAGTAGCCCATCGGCGGCCCAAGAGACCCAGTACTTC,CASSPSAAQETQYF
TRBV13,few,TRBD1,TRBJ2-3,TGTGCCAGCAGCTTAGGACAGGGGGCGCCTGCTACGCAGTATTTT,CASSLGQGAPATQYF
TRBV7-9,NA,NA,TRBJ1-4,TGTGCCGGCACAGGAGAGTGGGAAAAACTGTTTTTT,CAGTGEWEKLFF
TRBV29-1,few,NA,TRBJ1-3,TGCAGCGTGAAAACTGGAAACACCATATATTTT,CSVKTGNTIYF
TRBV2,few,NA,TRBJ1-1,TGTGCCAGCAGAAACGGGTTAGAGAACACTGAAGCTTTCTTT,CASRNGLENTEAFF
TRBV28,few,NA,TRBJ1-6,TGTGCCAGCAGTTTACAACGGTCCTATAATTCACCCCTCCACTTT,CASSLQRSYNSPLHF
TRBV30,NA,NA,TRBJ1-6,TGTGCCGGCGCTACCGTAGGGTCACCCCTCCACTTT,CAGATVGSPLHF
TRBV29-1,few,NA,TRBJ1-1,TGCAGCGTTGAAGCTCGGCTTTCGAACACTGAAGCTTTCTTT,CSVEARLSNTEAFF
TRBV30,NA,NA,TRBJ2-1,TGTGCCTGGAGTGGGGAATTGGAGCAGTTCTTC,CAWSGELEQFF
TRBV28,few,TRBD2,TRBJ2-3,TGTGCCAGCAGTTTGACTAGCGGGGGACGAGATACGCAGTATTTT,CASSLTSGGRDTQYF
TRBV9,few,NA,TRBJ1-2,TGTGCCAGCAGCGTAGGATGGGGGTCCGGCTACACCTTC,CASSVGWGSGYTF
TRBV6-1,few,NA,TRBJ2-7,TGTGCCAGCAGGAGACAGGGACTCTACGAGCAGTACTTC,CASRRQGLYEQYF
TRBV5-1,NA,TRBD2,TRBJ2-5,TGCGCCAGCAGCTTCTCGGGGGGATACCAAGAGACCCAGTACTTC,CASSFSGGYQETQYF
TRBV29-1,few,TRBD1,TRBJ1-1,TGCAGCGCCGGACAGGCTGCGAACACTGAAGCTTTCTTT,CSAGQAANTEAFF
TRBV20-1,few,NA,TRBJ1-1,TGCAGTGTTGGGGCGAACACTGAAGCTTTCTTT,CSVGANTEAFF
TRBV29-1,few,NA,TRBJ1-4,TGCAGCGTTTCGGGAGCAACTAATGAAAAACTGTTTTTT,CSVSGATNEKLFF
TRBV13,few,TRBD2,TRBJ2-3,TGTGCCAGCAGCTTAGAGGCTAGCGGGGGGGCAGATACGCAGTATTTT,CASSLEASGGADTQYF
TRBV7-2,few,NA,TRBJ1-2,TGTGCCAGCAGCTGGAAGGGGAGACCCTATGGCTACACCTTC,CASSWKGRPYGYTF
TRBV14,NA,NA,TRBJ1-2,TGTGCCAGCAGCCAAGATTCGACCAGGAGGATCTTGGGCTACACCTTC,CASSQDSTRRILGYTF
TRBV6-5,NA,NA,TRBJ1-2,TGTGCCAGCAGTCGGACGAGGATGACTAACTATGGCTACACCTTC,CASSRTRMTNYGYTF
TRBV6-6,few,TRBD1,TRBJ1-2,TGTGCCGCCCAGAGGGGGCGTAACTATGGCTACACCTTC,CAAQRGRNYGYTF
TRBV6-5,NA,NA,TRBJ2-4,TGTGCCAGCACCTCGCGGGAAAGCAAAAACATTCAGTACTTC,CASTSRESKNIQYF
TRBV27,few,NA,TRBJ1-2,TGTGCCAGCAGTTTCGGGTCTCATAGTGGTGGCTACACCTTC,CASSFGSHSGGYTF
TRBV7-9,NA,NA,TRBJ2-2,TGTGCCAGCAGCTTATCCCAGAACACCGGGGAGCTGTTTTTT,CASSLSQNTGELFF
TRBV6-1,few,NA,TRBJ1-1,TGTGCCAGCAGGAGTGGCTCGGGGACTGAAGCTTTCTTT,CASRSGSGTEAFF
TRBV30,few,NA,TRBJ1-1,TGTGCCTGCTCACATCAGATAATGAACACTGAAGCTTTCTTT,CACSHQIMNTEAFF
TRBV5-1,NA,TRBD1,TRBJ2-7,TGCGCCAGCAGCTTGACAGGGGACGGGTACGAGCAGTACTTC,CASSLTGDGYEQYF